Listed below are T cell receptor beta chains from one sample, sequenced in a study of immune heterogeneity within non-small cell lung tumors. TCRdb itself ran the multiplex PCR reads through MiXCR, one entry per CDR3 protein. The table includes roughly 6,500 distinct CDR3 sequences, approximately 22% detected once. Sequencing used lung tumor tissue. The source of these receptors is a female donor with non-small cell lung cancer. CDR3s include the opening cysteine and the closing phenylalanine or tryptophan. The D gene is left open where the match is weak. The size entry is marked missing in some rows and otherwise reads once, few, many or a size class.

>TRBV12-5|medium-sized|TRBJ1-1|18|TRBD1
CASGLVNKQGKVYTEAFF
TGTGCTAGTGGTTTGGTAAATAAACAGGGGAAAGTCTACACTGAAGCTTTCTTT
>TRBV6-1|medium-sized|TRBJ1-2|14|TRBD1
CASSESGQDYGYTF
TGTGCCAGCAGTGAGAGTGGACAGGACTATGGCTACACCTTC
>TRBV20-1|medium-sized|TRBJ1-1|16|NA
CRVPAGRGSMNTEAFF
TGCAGAGTCCCGGCGGGGAGAGGCTCCATGAACACTGAAGCTTTCTTT
>TRBV6-1|NA|TRBJ2-1|16|TRBD1
CASSVGQGANYNEQFF
TGTGCCAGCAGTGTGGGGCAGGGGGCGAACTACAATGAGCAGTTCTTC
>TRBV14|medium-sized|TRBJ2-7|16|TRBD2
CASSLLAGGTAYEQYF
TGTGCCAGCAGCCTACTAGCGGGAGGGACAGCCTACGAGCAGTACTTC
>TRBV2|few|TRBJ2-1|12|NA
CASSFHLNEQFF
TGTGCCAGCAGTTTTCATCTCAATGAGCAGTTCTTC
>TRBV20-1|few|TRBJ2-3|13|TRBD2
CSAEGLAGDTQYF
TGCAGTGCCGAGGGTCTAGCGGGGGATACGCAGTATTTT
>TRBV10-3|NA|TRBJ1-1|14|NA
CAITTGTVNTEAFF
TGTGCCATCACCACGGGGACGGTGAACACTGAAGCTTTCTTT
>TRBV12-3/TRBV12-4|NA|TRBJ1-2|14|NA
CASTNTGQRYGYTF
TGTGCCAGCACTAACACCGGGCAACGATATGGCTACACCTTC
>TRBV24-1|few|TRBJ2-5|15|NA
CATSDSRFGEETQYF
TGTGCCACCAGTGATTCTCGGTTTGGGGAAGAGACCCAGTACTTC
>TRBV20-1|medium-sized|TRBJ2-1|14|NA
CSARDRRVDNEQFF
TGCAGTGCTAGAGATCGAAGGGTAGACAATGAGCAGTTCTTC
>TRBV7-9|few|TRBJ2-2|15|NA
CASSPPLGPTGELFF
TGTGCCAGCAGCCCACCCTTGGGACCCACCGGGGAGCTGTTTTTT
>TRBV9|NA|TRBJ1-3|17|TRBD1
CASSPHPGQGEENTIYF
TGTGCCAGCAGCCCCCATCCGGGACAGGGGGAAGAAAACACCATATATTTT
>TRBV5-8|NA|TRBJ1-1|14|TRBD1
CASSSRTGFDEAFF
TGTGCCAGCAGCTCAAGGACAGGGTTTGATGAAGCTTTCTTT
>TRBV6-1|NA|TRBJ2-7|14|NA
CASSTPRGGYEQYF
TGTGCCAGCAGTACACCCAGGGGAGGCTACGAGCAGTACTTC
>TRBV6-4|few|TRBJ1-5|13|NA
CASSRDSNQPQHF
TGTGCCAGCAGTCGTGATAGCAATCAGCCCCAGCATTTT
>TRBV3-1|NA|TRBJ2-1|15|NA
CASSQDIPSYNEQFF
TGTGCCAGCAGCCAAGATATTCCCTCCTACAATGAGCAGTTCTTC
>TRBV28|medium-sized|TRBJ2-7|15|NA
CASSPPRQRAYEQYF
TGTGCCAGCAGTCCGCCTCGACAGAGAGCCTACGAGCAGTACTTC
>TRBV20-1|medium-sized|TRBJ1-1|14|NA
CSASPAGRNTEAFF
TGCAGTGCTAGTCCTGCAGGGAGGAACACTGAAGCTTTCTTT
>TRBV20-1|NA|TRBJ2-5|15|NA
CSARELAWYQETQYF
TGCAGTGCTAGAGAGTTAGCCTGGTACCAAGAGACCCAGTACTTC
>TRBV24-1|medium-sized|TRBJ2-1|12|NA
CATSVVGNEQFF
TGTGCCACCAGTGTAGTGGGGAATGAGCAGTTCTTC
>TRBV12-3/TRBV12-4|large|TRBJ1-1|11|NA
CASGSGHEAFF
TGTGCCAGTGGGTCGGGTCATGAAGCTTTCTTT
>TRBV18|medium-sized|TRBJ1-2|13|TRBD1
CASSTGTNYGYTF
TGTGCCAGCTCGACAGGGACTAACTATGGCTACACCTTC
>TRBV9|medium-sized|TRBJ1-6|14|NA
CASSVGGPDSPLHF
TGTGCCAGCAGCGTCGGGGGCCCGGATTCACCCCTCCACTTT
>TRBV19|medium-sized|TRBJ2-6|15|NA
CASSRDYSGANVLTF
TGTGCCAGTAGTCGGGATTACTCTGGGGCCAACGTCCTGACTTTC
>TRBV30|NA|TRBJ1-6|13|TRBD1
CACWGQENSPLHF
TGTGCCTGTTGGGGACAGGAAAATTCACCCCTCCACTTT
>TRBV7-3|few|TRBJ2-1|18|NA
CASSLKANRAASYNEQFF
TGTGCCAGCAGCTTAAAAGCAAACAGAGCGGCGTCCTACAATGAGCAGTTCTTC
>TRBV9|NA|TRBJ2-2|18|TRBD2
CASSVDPSGRSPTGELFF
TGTGCCAGCAGCGTAGATCCTAGCGGAAGAAGCCCCACCGGGGAGCTGTTTTTT
>TRBV15|NA|TRBJ2-1|16|TRBD1
CATSRARQGLYNEQFF
TGTGCCACCAGCAGAGCACGACAGGGCCTGTACAATGAGCAGTTCTTC